This T cell receptor (beta chain) is from a study of cytomegalovirus exposure and HLA in healthy donors. Points from the study as a whole: Only CMV serostatus was available as immune exposure information.

There are a few counts of this clone. The antigen is undetermined. The ends were cut back, 7 bases at V and 3 bases at J, with 14 bases in the middle. Germline CDR1 reads ENHRY; CDR2 reads SYGVKD. The CDR3 is 14 residues long. The PCR made use of 60 Vbeta and 13 Jbeta primers. The data were produced by immunoSEQ multiplex PCR, yet TCRdb's version contains in-frame clones alone and is incomplete. The sample lists some 96,000 clones, around 76% seen once, with roughly 7.1% in the top ten. The sample taken for sequencing was PBMCs. The V gene is TRBV10-3, the J gene TRBJ2-3; weak D call: TRBD2 (6 bases). The clonotype was recovered from a man aged 40-49 years in good health and CMV-seropositive. This CDR3 is CAIKGGTWTDTQYF. CDR3 nucleotides: TGTGCCATCAAAGGCGGGACTTGGACAGATACGCAGTATTTT.